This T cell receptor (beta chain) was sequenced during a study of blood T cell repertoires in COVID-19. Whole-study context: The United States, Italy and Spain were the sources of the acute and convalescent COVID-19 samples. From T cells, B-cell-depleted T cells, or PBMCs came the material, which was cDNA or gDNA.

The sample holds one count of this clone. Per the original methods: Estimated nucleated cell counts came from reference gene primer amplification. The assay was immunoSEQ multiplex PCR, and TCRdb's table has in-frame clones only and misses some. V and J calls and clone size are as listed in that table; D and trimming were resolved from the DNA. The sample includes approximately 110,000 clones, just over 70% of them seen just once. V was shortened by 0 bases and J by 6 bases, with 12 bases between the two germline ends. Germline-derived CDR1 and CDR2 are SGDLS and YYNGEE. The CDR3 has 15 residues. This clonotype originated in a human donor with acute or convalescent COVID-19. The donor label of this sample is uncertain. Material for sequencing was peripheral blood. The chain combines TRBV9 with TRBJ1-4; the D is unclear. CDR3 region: CASSVGSGPHEKLFF. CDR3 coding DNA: TGTGCCAGCAGCGTAGGGTCGGGTCCCCATGAAAAACTGTTTTTT.